This record concerns one T cell receptor beta chain sequence. Its antigen is still unknown. RNA was extracted from bulk tissue without any cell sorting. The normal lung tissue was taken more than 3 cm from the tumor edge. This record belongs to a study of tumor and adjacent non-tumor tissue in lung cancer. This CDR3 comprises 12 residues. The V end was cut by 2 bases, the J end by 2 bases, with 3 bases between. Germline V gene sequence: CDR1 SGHAT, CDR2 FQNNGV. The library came from three nested PCR rounds adapted from ARM-PCR protocols. TCRdb reprocessed the multiplex PCR reads with MiXCR, giving one entry per CDR3 protein. The sample carries 35,000 to 50,000 distinct CDR3 sequences, less than 65% recorded once. Whole-study findings and limits: Tumor repertoires had a smaller top 100 clone share than normal lung.

The chain is built from TRBV11-2 and TRBJ1-1; D unclear. The receptor's source is a man aged 50 to 59 with non-small cell lung cancer. The specimen sequenced was distant non-tumor lung tissue. CDR3 residues: CASSLHNTEAFF. The CDR3 DNA sequence: TGTGCCAGCAGCTTACACAACACTGAAGCTTTCTTT.